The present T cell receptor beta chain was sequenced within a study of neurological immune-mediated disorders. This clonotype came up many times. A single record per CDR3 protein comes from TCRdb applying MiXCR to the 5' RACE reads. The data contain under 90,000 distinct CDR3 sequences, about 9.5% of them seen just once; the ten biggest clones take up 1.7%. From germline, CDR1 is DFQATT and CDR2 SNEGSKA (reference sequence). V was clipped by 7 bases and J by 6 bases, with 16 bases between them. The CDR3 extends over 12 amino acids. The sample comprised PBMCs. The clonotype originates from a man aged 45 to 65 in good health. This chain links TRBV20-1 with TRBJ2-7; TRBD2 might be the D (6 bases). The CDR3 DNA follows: TGCAGTGTGACTGGGACTTGGGCCGAGCAGTACTTC. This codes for CSVTGTWAEQYF.